This T cell receptor beta chain stems from a study of a mutant IDH1 vaccine in newly diagnosed glioma. Study in general: Patients began vaccination 4-6 weeks after radiotherapy alone, or with temozolomide cycles. Most patients had received both radiotherapy and temozolomide, the prior options being radiotherapy, temozolomide, or both. Whole-study results and caveats: Vaccination elicited immune responses in 80% to 95% of patients. Pseudoprogression appeared unlinked to shifts in leading peripheral T cell clonotypes.

V was clipped by 0 bases and J by 3 bases, with 11 bases between them. The CDR3 is made up of 14 amino acids. Germline V CDR1 and CDR2: GTSNPN, SVGIG (reference sequence). Sequencing was performed with immunoSEQ multiplex PCR; in TCRdb, only in-frame clones are kept and a portion is missing. The data contain tens of thousands of clones, around 90% of them singletons. With respect to this clone: Its antigen is as yet unknown.

As to time point: week 11, during vaccination. The vaccine gave 300 ug of a 20-mer mutant IDH1 peptide subcutaneously per dose. V and J are TRBV30 and TRBJ1-2; D might be TRBD1 (6 bases). The sample here was PBMCs, taken from a glioma patient whose treatment included an IDH1 peptide vaccine. This sequence originates from a man aged 18 to 29 with glioma. The CDR3 bases are TGTGCCTGGAGTGTAGGGGGGGGGTACTATGGCTACACCTTC. It encodes CAWSVGGGYYGYTF.